This record looks at one T cell receptor (beta chain) sequence and its context. Its target antigen remains unknown. Base qualities are not at hand, and no much larger clone is one base apart. The data are from a study of PD-1 blockade in classical Hodgkin lymphoma (dated by TCRdb to the early 2020s). At the level of the whole study: Nivolumab dosing was 3 mg/kg intravenously every 2 weeks, continuing until either disease progression or unacceptable toxicity. The study used CyTOF and TCR beta sequencing to define a peripheral blood immune signature of response to PD-1 blockade in classical Hodgkin lymphoma.

The Qiagen DNeasy kit was used to extract genomic DNA from unsorted PBMCs and from the negatively selected CD4+ and CD8+ fractions. Using primers that anneal to V and J segments, immunoSEQ multiplex PCR amplified the TCR beta CDR3 regions. Amplification bias was minimized using a synthetic immune receptor repertoire, and residual bias was removed computationally after sequencing. Per the original workflow: Custom Python scripts were used to quantify repertoire diversity as the Shannon entropy index. Unsorted, CD4+ and CD8+ repertoires were analyzed separately, except in combined analyses where CD4+ and CD8+ sequences were merged in silico. A clone counted as expanded when the clone's frequency after treatment rose at least 2-fold relative to C1D1, and clones undetected at baseline were given a pseudocount of 0.5. Singleton clones were defined as clones with 0 or 1 copy at C1D1, and non-singleton clones were defined as clones with 2 or more copies. Clones expanded in unsorted samples were annotated as CD4+, CD8+ or unknown by matching protein sequences in sorted samples from the same patient. Wilcoxon tests were applied to paired samples to test diversity changes from C1D1 to C4D1. Drawn from immuneACCESS, this table holds only the in-frame rearrangements with V and J called that TCRdb kept. Clones are partly lost; checked studies trace under half to an unresolved V gene and leave the rest unexplained. That table supplies the V and J calls and clone size; D and trimming were determined from the DNA. The table for this sample lists around 18,000 clones; roughly 77% of them were counted only once. The ten largest clones represent 15% to 20% of the sample.

This sample's time point label indicates: cycle 2 day 1 (C2D1) of nivolumab. Every trial patient had relapsed after autologous stem cell transplantation, and cohorts A, B and C differed in prior brentuximab vedotin exposure. The trial cohort included 55 to 65 patients with relapsed/refractory classical Hodgkin lymphoma, and each patient had a best overall response of complete response, partial response or progressive disease. In the multi-cohort phase II CheckMate 205 trial, trial patients received single-agent nivolumab. An independent review committee assessed best overall response using the 2007 International Working Group response criteria. Trial PBMCs were obtained immediately prior to nivolumab initiation (C1D1) and on therapy at cycle 2 day 1 and cycle 4 day 1. Peripheral blood was collected in 8 mL Vacutainer Cell Preparation Tubes, from which PBMCs were isolated by centrifugation and then cryopreserved.

From the cysteine up to the phenylalanine, the CDR3 has a length of 14 residues. Here the CDR3 DNA is all that survives: 42 bases in frame from base 1. Looking up the germline V gene (reference sequence) yields CDR1 LNHDA and CDR2 SQIVND. V is pared back by 6 bases and J by 0 bases, with 9 bases lying between the germline termini. Beyond this particular receptor, the publication reports: Lower diversity was seen in patients whose nivolumab began less than 1 year after ASCT, and these patients were left out of later analyses so that immune reconstitution would not confound the results. Only a single clinical trial cohort was studied, and what caused the repertoire differences, possibly disease activity or prior therapy, remained undefined. A significant rise by C4D1 was seen in CD4+ but not CD8+ TCR diversity (p=0.0027 vs p=0.16), with the rise being most apparent in complete responders (p=0.02). Baseline TCR diversity was reported as lower in newly diagnosed patients than in healthy donors, and lower still in relapsed/refractory patients. Trial patients achieving complete response had baseline diversity similar to newly diagnosed patients, whereas partial responders and progressors had significantly lower diversity.

Sequenced here: peripheral blood mononuclear cells (PBMCs), sampled before the second cycle of nivolumab. Rearrangement joined TRBV19 to TRBJ1-3, with the D gene not confidently named. The receptor was isolated from a human donor with classical Hodgkin lymphoma. CDR3 loop: CASSRPGSGNTIYF. The base sequence is TGTGCCAGTAGCAGGCCGGGCTCTGGAAACACCATATATTTT.